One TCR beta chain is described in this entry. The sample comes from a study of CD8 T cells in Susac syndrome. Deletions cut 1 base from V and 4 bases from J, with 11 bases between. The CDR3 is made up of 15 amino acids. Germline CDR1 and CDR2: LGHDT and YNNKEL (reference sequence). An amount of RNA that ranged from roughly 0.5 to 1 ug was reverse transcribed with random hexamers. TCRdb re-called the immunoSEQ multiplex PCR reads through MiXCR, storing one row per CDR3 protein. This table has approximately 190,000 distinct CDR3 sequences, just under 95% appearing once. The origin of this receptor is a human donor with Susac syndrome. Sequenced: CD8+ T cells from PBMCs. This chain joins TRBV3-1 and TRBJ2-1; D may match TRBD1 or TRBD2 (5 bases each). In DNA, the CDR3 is TGTGCCAGCAGCCAAGTGACTGGGACGTACAATGAGCAGTTCTTC. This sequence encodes CASSQVTGTYNEQFF.